This paragraph reports one T cell receptor beta chain. What it binds is unknown. The data belong to a study of T cell clones after liver transplantation. Study overall: In this trial, immunosuppression withdrawal was attempted within 2 years of liver transplant. Findings and limits, study-wide: In a couple of subjects, few donor cells limited the measurable donor-reactive repertoire.

Per germline, CDR1 SGHRS and CDR2 YFSETQ. V was pared by 0 bases and J by 5 bases, with 8 bases between. The CDR3 covers 14 residues. The assay was immunoSEQ multiplex PCR, and TCRdb's table has in-frame clones only and misses some. In the table there are about 78,000 clones, 75% to 90% of which are singletons. The clonotype was recovered from a human donor who received a liver transplant. Sequences were derived from CD4+ T cells from blood, sampled before liver transplant. The chain couples TRBV5-1 to TRBJ2-2; D unresolved. The CDR3 bases are TGCGCCAGCAGCTTGGTTCTGGCTACCGGGGAGCTGTTTTTT. Translating it yields CASSLVLATGELFF.